The 30 T cell receptor beta chains reported below all come from one sample, sequenced in a study of CD8 T cells in Susac syndrome. With random hexamers, reverse transcription was performed on 0.5 to 1 ug of RNA. TCRdb analysed the immunoSEQ multiplex PCR reads with MiXCR anew, one entry per CDR3 protein. The table shows roughly 200,000 distinct CDR3 sequences, with 80% to 95% occurring only once. The sequenced sample was CD4+ T cells from PBMCs. Receptors were obtained from a human donor in good health.

This chain links TRBV24-1 with TRBJ2-1; 11 nucleotides match TRBD2. V dropped 5 bases and J dropped 7; count of bases not matched to a gene: 9. Germline CDR1 KGHDR, CDR2 SFDVKD. CDR3 length: 16 amino acids. CDR3 DNA sequence: TGTGCCACCAGTGGTCCCGGGACTAGCGGCAGAAATGAGCAGTTCTTC. This encodes CATSGPGTSGRNEQFF.

This chain uses TRBV3-1 with TRBJ2-1; 12 positions match TRBD2. Germline CDR1 and CDR2: LGHDT and YNNKEL (reference sequence). The CDR3 consists of 18 residues. Trimming took 0 bases from V and 4 from J; bases not matched to a gene: 7. The CDR3 sequence: CASSQEVLAGGWYNEQFF. CDR3 DNA: TGTGCCAGCAGCCAAGAGGTCCTAGCGGGGGGGTGGTACAATGAGCAGTTCTTC.

The CDR3 here is CASSYPNPREKLFF. DNA of the CDR3: TGTGCCAGCAGTTATCCGAACCCGAGGGAAAAACTGTTTTTT. The chain is built from TRBV6-2 or TRBV6-3 and TRBJ1-4, with D uncertain. This CDR3 has 14 amino acids. Germline loops: CDR1 MNHEY, CDR2 SVGEGT. Trimming took 3 bases from V and 8 from J, leaving 13 bases between them.

The J gene is TRBJ2-1, the V gene TRBV14; tentatively, D is TRBD2 (5 bases). V lost 0 bases to trimming and J lost 0 bases, with 9 bases between them. In germline, CDR1 is SGHDN, CDR2 FVKESK. The CDR3 is 16 residues long. The CDR3: CASSQEDEGSYNEQFF. The CDR3 DNA is TGTGCCAGCAGCCAAGAAGACGAGGGCTCCTACAATGAGCAGTTCTTC.

The gene calls are TRBV12-3 or TRBV12-4 and TRBJ2-7; D not certain. The CDR3 has 13 amino acids. Trimming pared 1 base from V and 3 bases from J, leaving 7 bases between. CDR3 protein: CASSLGAGYEQYV. CDR3 sequence (DNA): TGTGCCAGCAGTTTAGGGGCAGGCTACGAGCAGTACGTC.

This chain connects TRBV24-1 to TRBJ2-2; TRBD2 agrees at 8 bases. The CDR3 extends over 17 amino acids. Germline assignment: CDR1 KGHDR and CDR2 SFDVKD. The trim removed 3 bases at V and 5 bases at J, leaving 10 bases unmatched. CDR3: CATSDPPRGGRTGELFF. Here the CDR3 DNA reads TGTGCCACCAGTGATCCCCCTCGGGGGGGAAGAACCGGGGAGCTGTTTTTT.

This chain uses TRBV4-3 with TRBJ2-3, with no clear D. This CDR3 has 13 amino acids. V lost 4 bases to trimming and J lost 6 bases, with 11 bases between them. Per the germline V gene, CDR1 is LGHNA and CDR2 is YSLEER. The chain's CDR3 is CASSLQVRDTQYF. As DNA, the CDR3 is TGCGCCAGCAGCCTCCAGGTTCGGGATACGCAGTATTTT.

This chain links TRBV18 with TRBJ2-7; 12 bases line up with TRBD1. The CDR3 length is 14 residues. From germline, CDR1 is KGHSH and CDR2 LQKENI. J was trimmed by 6 bases and V by 5 bases; bases with no gene match: 5. The CDR3 sequence: CASSAGTGGGEQYF. As DNA, the CDR3 is TGTGCCAGCTCAGCCGGGACAGGGGGCGGCGAGCAGTACTTC.

This clonotype was seen only once. The chain links TRBV2 to TRBJ1-2, with D possibly TRBD1 on 6 matching bases. This CDR3 spans 12 amino acids. The germline CDR1 and CDR2 sequences are SNHLY and FYNNEI. The ends were cut back, 7 bases at V and 7 bases at J, with 13 bases in the middle. In DNA form, the CDR3 reads TGTGCCAGCACTCCGGGGGCCGGTGGCTACACCTTC. This gives the protein CASTPGAGGYTF. The full variable domain, in which reference TRBV2 and TRBJ1-2 provide the parts outside the CDR3, is EPEVTQTPSHQVTQMGQEVILRCVPISNHLYFYWYRQILGQKVEFLVSFYNNEISEKSEIFDDQFSVERPDGSNFTLKIRSTKLEDSAMYFCASTPGAGGYTFGSGTRLTVV.

This clonotype came up once. The chain has TRBV29-1 and TRBJ2-1; D possibly matches TRBD1 or TRBD2 (5 bases each). The V gene lost 7 bases and the J gene lost 0 bases, with 16 bases spanning the gap. CDR1 is SQVTM, CDR2 ANQGSEA, per germline. The CDR3 length is 15 residues. The CDR3, as DNA: TGCAGCGCCCAAGGGGACCCGAGCTCCTACAATGAGCAGTTCTTC. Protein: CSAQGDPSSYNEQFF.

V is TRBV20-1 and J is TRBJ2-7; 7 bases match TRBD1. Germline-derived CDR1 and CDR2 are DFQATT and SNEGSKA (reference sequence). V shed 3 bases, J shed 6 bases, and the junction held 5 bases outside the gene matches. The CDR3 loop spans 12 amino acids. The CDR3 region has the DNA TGCAGTGCTAGGGTTACAGGGGTCGAGCAGTACGTC. This codes for CSARVTGVEQYV.

In DNA, the CDR3 is TGTGCCAGCAGCAGGGAGTATGGCTACACCTTC. Encoded protein: CASSREYGYTF. The chain recombines TRBV12-3 or TRBV12-4 with TRBJ1-2; D possibly corresponds to TRBD1 (5 bases). The V end lost 6 bases, the J end lost 5 bases, and 7 bases lay between the germline ends. The CDR3 is 11 amino acids.

The chain employs TRBV30 and TRBJ2-1; tentatively, D is TRBD1 (5 bases). V shed 1 base and J shed 2 bases, with 9 bases lying between them. The CDR3 loop spans 14 amino acids. In germline, CDR1 is GTSNPN, CDR2 SVGIG (reference sequence). The CDR3: CAWSGRGTYNEQFF. The DNA of the CDR3 is TGTGCCTGGAGTGGAAGGGGAACCTACAATGAGCAGTTCTTC.

V usage is TRBV5-8 and J usage is TRBJ1-3; possible D gene TRBD1, 5 bases. The germline V gene encodes CDR1 SGHTS and CDR2 YDEGEE. The length of the CDR3 is 15 residues. Trimming left V 2 bases short and J 2 bases short, with 11 bases between. The CDR3: CASSLNLGPGNTIYF. The CDR3 coding sequence is TGTGCCAGCAGCTTAAACTTGGGACCTGGAAACACCATATATTTT. The variable domain in full, with the rest retrieved from reference TRBV5-8 and TRBJ1-3, is EAGVTQSPTHLIKTRGQQATLRCSPISGHTSVYWYQQALGLGLQFLLWYDEGEERNRGNFPPRFSGRQFPNYSSELNVNALELEDSALYLCASSLNLGPGNTIYFGEGSWLTVV.

CDR3 in amino acids: CASSHTAGTVLAKNIQYF. The CDR3 bases are TGTGCCAGCAGCCATACCGCCGGGACAGTTTTAGCCAAAAACATTCAGTACTTC. The chain carries TRBV3-1 and TRBJ2-4; TRBD1 matches at 7 bases. Looked up from germline, CDR1 is LGHDT and CDR2 is YNNKEL (reference sequence). V lost 3 bases and J lost 0; bases outside the gene matches: 11. The length of the CDR3 is 18 residues.

The chain recombines TRBV27 with TRBJ2-3; D is uncertain. V lost 3 bases and J 1 base, leaving 5 bases between the germline ends. The CDR3 is 13 residues long. Germline V gene data show CDR1 as MNHEY and CDR2 as SMNVEV (reference sequence). The CDR3 DNA follows: TGTGCCAGCAGTTTGGGCCGCACAGATACGCAGTATTTT. This gives the protein CASSLGRTDTQYF.

For this clonotype: An end of the junction differs from the germline gene, which may be a read error. The chain employs TRBV4-1 and TRBJ1-1; D unclear. CDR1 is MGHRA and CDR2 is YSYEKL in the germline V gene. The CDR3 has 15 amino acids. The CDR3 region is CASSQADRSLTEVFF. DNA of the CDR3: TGCGCCAGCAGCCAAGCCGACCGATCCCTGACTGAAGTTTTCTTT.

The J gene is TRBJ1-1, the V gene TRBV28, with TRBD1 identical over 7 bases. Germline assignment: CDR1 MDHEN and CDR2 SYDVKM. The CDR3 covers 14 residues. V dropped 5 bases and J dropped 5; count of bases not matched to a gene: 8. CDR3 in amino acids: CASSRGGWWTEAFF. CDR3 nucleotide sequence: TGTGCCAGCAGTCGAGGGGGCTGGTGGACTGAAGCTTTCTTT. The full variable domain, its missing parts supplied by reference TRBV28 and TRBJ1-1, is DVKVTQSSRYLVKRTGEKVFLECVQDMDHENMFWYRQDPGLGLRLIYFSYDVKMKEKGDIPEGYSVSREKKERFSLILESASTNQTSMYLCASSRGGWWTEAFFGQGTRLTVV.

The CDR3 DNA sequence: TGCGCCAGCAGCTCAATGACAGGGCTGAATTCACCCCTCCACTTT. It yields the protein CASSSMTGLNSPLHF. This chain joins TRBV5-1 and TRBJ1-6; TRBD1 matches at 7 bases. Trimming at V came to 3 bases and at J to 7 bases, leaving 7 bases not matched to a gene. From germline, CDR1 is SGHRS and CDR2 YFSETQ. The CDR3 totals 15 residues.

V and J are TRBV19 and TRBJ2-3, with TRBD2 as a possible D gene (6 bases). Germline lookup yields CDR1 LNHDA and CDR2 SQIVND (reference sequence). Trimming took off 5 bases at V and 5 bases at J, with 14 bases between the two ends. There are 14 residues in the CDR3. The CDR3 DNA is TGTGCCAGTAGTCCCCCCCGGGGGTTAGATACGCAGTATTTT. It yields the protein CASSPPRGLDTQYF.

This chain links TRBV4-3 with TRBJ2-3; TRBD2 matches 10 bases. This CDR3 comprises 17 residues. The V gene end was trimmed by 4 bases and the J gene end by 1 base; junction bases not matched to a gene: 8. Germline-derived CDR1 and CDR2 are LGHNA and YSLEER. CDR3 nucleotides: TGCGCCAGCAGCCCGGGCCAGCGGGGGGGCGGCACAGATACGCAGTATTTT. Protein product: CASSPGQRGGGTDTQYF.

The chain has TRBV29-1 and TRBJ1-1, with D perhaps TRBD1 (5 bases). Germline V gene sequence: CDR1 SQVTM, CDR2 ANQGSEA. The length of the CDR3 is 14 residues. With 1 base removed from V and 1 base from J, the gap between germline ends came to 10 bases. This chain's CDR3 is CSVEASGKNTEAFF. Here the CDR3 DNA reads TGCAGCGTTGAAGCGTCAGGGAAGAACACTGAAGCTTTCTTT.

V is TRBV20-1 and J is TRBJ2-5; the D gene could be TRBD1 or TRBD2 (5 bases each). V gave up 0 bases and J gave up 1 base, with 15 bases separating them. The CDR3 contains 16 residues. CDR1 is DFQATT, CDR2 SNEGSKA, per germline (reference sequence). CDR3 in DNA: TGCAGTGCTAGAGATTTTAGGGGACCCGCCCAAGAGACCCAGTACTTC. Translated: CSARDFRGPAQETQYF.

The chain employs TRBV20-1 and TRBJ1-5, with D unresolved. Trimming shortened V by 6 bases and J by 9 bases, and 18 bases separated the two germline ends. There are 13 residues in the CDR3. Germline lookup yields CDR1 DFQATT and CDR2 SNEGSKA (reference sequence). CDR3 in amino acids: CSADVPGARPQHF. The CDR3 bases are TGCAGTGCCGACGTGCCAGGCGCCAGGCCCCAGCATTTT.

In this sample, this clonotype turned up once. The J gene is TRBJ1-6, the V gene TRBV6-1; TRBD1 aligns across 7 bases. Losses at the gene ends were 7 bases for V and 8 bases for J; bases not matched to a gene: 2. CDR1 and CDR2 (germline): MNHNS, SASEGT. This CDR3 has 12 amino acids. CDR3 bases: TGTGCCAGCAACAGGGGATATTCACCCCTCCACTTT. Translated: CASNRGYSPLHF.

The V and J genes are TRBV29-1 and TRBJ2-2; D ambiguous. With 0 bases removed from V and 1 base from J, the gap between germline ends came to 12 bases. The CDR3 is 16 residues long. Germline V gene lookup returns CDR1 SQVTM and CDR2 ANQGSEA. This chain's CDR3 is CSVEDESSWNTGELFF. In DNA form, the CDR3 reads TGCAGCGTTGAAGACGAGTCTTCGTGGAACACCGGGGAGCTGTTTTTT.

This sequence joins TRBV3-1 and TRBJ1-3, with TRBD1 as a possible D gene (5 bases). The germline V gene has CDR1 LGHDT and CDR2 YNNKEL (reference sequence). This CDR3 is 15 amino acids long. V was pared by 5 bases and J by 0 bases, with 11 bases between. CDR3 bases: TGTGCCAGCAGCGCTGCGGGGACCTCTGGAAACACCATATATTTT. Protein product: CASSAAGTSGNTIYF.

The chain uses TRBV20-1 and TRBJ2-1; D uncertain. The V end was cut by 0 bases, the J end by 4 bases, with 13 bases between. CDR1 and CDR2 from the germline V gene are DFQATT and SNEGSKA (reference sequence). This CDR3 contains 15 residues. The CDR3 reads CSARESPGGYNEQFF. In nucleotides, the CDR3 is TGCAGTGCTAGAGAGTCCCCTGGCGGATACAATGAGCAGTTCTTC.

The J gene is TRBJ1-1, the V gene TRBV18; D is unclear. V lost 0 bases and J 7 bases, leaving 9 bases between the germline ends. CDR3 length: 13 residues. Germline V gene sequence: CDR1 KGHSH, CDR2 LQKENI. Written as DNA, the CDR3 is TGTGCCAGCTCACCACCAACAGTCAATGAAGCTTTCTTT. Its translation: CASSPPTVNEAFF.

In its sample, this clonotype was seen once. The genes are TRBV20-1 and TRBJ1-3; D is undetermined. From germline, CDR1 is DFQATT and CDR2 SNEGSKA (reference sequence). This CDR3 has 14 residues. The germline V and J ends were trimmed by 5 bases and 0 bases, with 11 bases remaining between them. The chain's CDR3 is CSALNFVSGNTIYF. The CDR3 region has the DNA TGCAGTGCTTTGAATTTTGTCTCTGGAAACACCATATATTTT.